Reported below is one T cell receptor (beta chain). Its antigen remains unknown. Method: immunoSEQ multiplex PCR; TCRdb's copy keeps in-frame clones and lacks some. The table lists some 50,000 clones, around 84% of them singletons. These data belong to a study of T cells in localized non-small cell lung cancer. Regarding the study as a whole: Sequence data derive from only one tumor region, so heterogeneity remains possible.

The CDR3 loop spans 16 amino acids. The germline V and J ends were trimmed by 4 bases and 2 bases, with 15 bases remaining between them. Germline loops: CDR1 KGHSH, CDR2 LQKENI. The rearrangement links TRBV18 to TRBJ1-3; weak D call: TRBD1 (6 bases). The sequenced sample was PBMCs, obtained before any cancer treatment. The sequence came from a female donor with stage II lung adenocarcinoma. The CDR3 nucleotides are TGTGCCAGCTCACACGGGACACTTGAGCCTGGAAACACCATATATTTT. Protein sequence: CASSHGTLEPGNTIYF.